This T cell receptor beta chain was identified during a study of T cell responses to AZD1222 COVID-19 vaccine. Study overall: Second doses were pooled across both intervals (about 4 or about 12 weeks). Notes on the study in general: Repertoires were obtained solely post-peak T cell response. Unmutated regions of variants are reportedly targeted by nearly half of spike-specific TCRs. Two doses of AZD1222 preceded a rise in Spike-specific TCR breadth and depth.

About this clone: Its antigen is not identified.

Trimming pared 3 bases from V and 4 bases from J, leaving 4 bases between. This CDR3 region has 11 residues. Repertoires were generated with immunoSEQ multiplex PCR, while TCRdb's copy carries only in-frame clones and drops some. The sample records some 190,000 clones, roughly 92% being singletons. This clonotype originated in an adult in good health. The J gene is TRBJ2-7, the V gene TRBV23-1; D ambiguous. TRBV23-1 is given ORF status, its function remaining uncertain. The sequencing here drew on peripheral blood, taken on day 0 of AZD1222 vaccination. CDR3 loop: CASSQRYEQYF. CDR3 DNA: TGCGCCAGCAGTCAGCGGTACGAGCAGTACTTC.